The entry below describes one T cell receptor beta chain. Sequencing was performed with immunoSEQ multiplex PCR; in TCRdb, only in-frame clones are kept and a portion is missing. The sample consists of approximately 440,000 clones, around 90% of them appearing once. This specimen belongs to a study of blood T cell repertoires in COVID-19. About the study: Sources were T cells, B-cell-depleted T cells, or PBMCs; the material itself was cDNA or gDNA.

Looked up from germline, CDR1 is SQVTM and CDR2 is ANQGSEA. The junction had 6 bases not matched to a gene; V was cut back by 1 base and J by 6 bases. The CDR3 runs 14 residues. J is TRBJ2-1 and V is TRBV29-1; TRBD2 matches 7 bases. This receptor was identified in a woman between 18 and 30 years old who had recovered from COVID-19. The sequencing sample was made of PBMCs or T cells enriched from blood (not recorded which). The CDR3 spells CSVEAGTNINEQFF. CDR3 coding DNA: TGCAGCGTTGAAGCAGGGACTAACATCAATGAGCAGTTCTTC.